The rows below give T cell receptor beta chains drawn from one sample of a study of control samples from healthy donors and cancer patients. Only in-frame clones appear in the TCRdb table, and some are missing; sequencing was by immunoSEQ multiplex PCR. The table has tens of thousands of clones, around 90% seen once. Sequencing was done on a sample of PBMCs. The receptors shown here come from a man in his fifties or sixties with colorectal cancer. CDR3s include the opening cysteine and the closing phenylalanine or tryptophan. Fields, in order: clone size, V gene, J gene, D gene, CDR3 protein, CDR3 DNA. D genes are given only for firm matches. Clone size is stated in some rows and not others, as once, few, many or a class when expanded.

NA	TRBV4-1	TRBJ1-1	TRBD1	CASSLEAPGGTEAFF	TGCGCCAGCAGCCTAGAGGCACCAGGGGGGACTGAAGCTTTCTTT
NA	TRBV30	TRBJ1-6	NA	CACGLGLDSPLHF	TGTGCCTGTGGGTTGGGGTTGGATTCACCCCTCCACTTT
NA	TRBV3-1/TRBV3-2	TRBJ2-3	TRBD2	CASSHLAGADTQYF	TGTGCCAGCAGCCACCTAGCGGGGGCAGATACGCAGTATTTT
NA	TRBV6-6	TRBJ2-3	TRBD2	CASSYSPDSGGGQYF	TGTGCCAGCAGTTACTCCCCGGATAGCGGGGGGGGGCAGTATTTT
NA	TRBV2	TRBJ2-7	NA	CASSEMSQGYEQYF	TGTGCCAGCAGTGAGATGAGCCAGGGGTACGAGCAGTACTTC
NA	TRBV6-6	TRBJ1-1	NA	CASSYGGAVNTEAFF	TGTGCCAGCAGTTACGGAGGGGCGGTGAACACTGAAGCTTTCTTT
NA	TRBV3-1/TRBV3-2	TRBJ1-1	TRBD1	CASSRLGTVAEAFF	TGTGCCAGCAGCCGCCTCGGGACAGTGGCTGAAGCTTTCTTT
NA	TRBV11-3	TRBJ2-7	NA	CASSFVGAGEQYF	TGTGCCAGCAGCTTTGTGGGAGCAGGCGAGCAGTACTTC
once	TRBV6-5	TRBJ2-2	TRBD1	CASSMTGSGTGELFF	TGTGCCAGCAGCATGACAGGGTCAGGCACCGGGGAGCTGTTTTTT
NA	TRBV19	TRBJ2-5	TRBD1	CASSIGRQGAVETQYF	TGTGCCAGTAGTATAGGGCGACAGGGGGCTGTGGAGACCCAGTACTTC
NA	TRBV27	TRBJ2-5	TRBD1	CASRKPGQAAGTQYF	TGTGCCAGCAGGAAACCGGGACAGGCGGCCGGGACCCAGTACTTC
NA	TRBV27	TRBJ1-2	NA	CASSRNRVGRDGYTF	TGTGCCAGCAGCCGCAACAGGGTGGGTAGGGATGGCTACACCTTC
NA	TRBV11-2	TRBJ1-6	TRBD1	CASSLGDSSYNSPLHF	TGTGCCAGCAGCTTGGGGGACAGTTCCTATAATTCACCCCTCCACTTT
NA	TRBV9	TRBJ2-3	NA	CASSQEGDTQYF	TGTGCCAGCAGCCAGGAGGGGGATACGCAGTATTTT
NA	TRBV18	TRBJ1-1	TRBD1	CASSPGQGRRGTEAFF	TGTGCCAGCTCACCCGGACAGGGGAGACGGGGCACTGAAGCTTTCTTT
few	TRBV29-1	TRBJ1-2	NA	CSAKADGYTF	TGCAGCGCGAAAGCGGATGGCTACACCTTC
NA	TRBV6-6	TRBJ2-1	TRBD1	CASSYSWDRGIRGQFF	TGTGCCAGCAGTTACTCGTGGGACAGGGGGATCCGCGGCCAGTTCTTC
NA	TRBV7-3	TRBJ2-3	TRBD1	CASSVGQGITGTDTQYF	TGTGCCAGCAGCGTGGGACAGGGGATTACGGGGACAGATACGCAGTATTTT
once	TRBV20-1	TRBJ2-7	TRBD1	CSASYGTGGHEQYF	TGCAGTGCTAGTTATGGGACAGGGGGCCACGAGCAGTACTTC
once	TRBV6-2/TRBV6-3	TRBJ2-5	NA	CASSYLETQYF	TGTGCCAGCAGTTACTTGGAGACCCAGTACTTC
NA	TRBV14	TRBJ2-3	NA	CASSSGAGHRTDTQYF	TGTGCCAGCAGCTCCGGTGCGGGACATCGCACAGATACGCAGTATTTT
NA	TRBV15	TRBJ1-5	NA	CATSPRTNSNQPQHF	TGTGCCACCAGCCCCCGGACGAATAGCAATCAGCCCCAGCATTTT
NA	TRBV7-6	TRBJ2-1	TRBD2	CASSLSASGYNEQFF	TGTGCCAGCAGCTTATCTGCTAGCGGCTACAATGAGCAGTTCTTC
NA	TRBV6-5	TRBJ1-3	NA	CASRAWAVSGNTIYF	TGTGCCAGCAGAGCCTGGGCCGTCTCTGGAAACACCATATATTTT
NA	TRBV25-1	TRBJ2-2	NA	CASSEYQSGGDSGELFF	TGTGCCAGCAGTGAATATCAAAGCGGCGGAGACTCCGGGGAGCTGTTTTTT
NA	TRBV4-3	TRBJ2-5	NA	CASSQERKHQETQYF	TGCGCCAGCAGCCAAGAAAGGAAGCACCAAGAGACCCAGTACTTC
NA	TRBV5-6	TRBJ2-3	NA	CASSIDSLDTQYF	TGTGCCAGCAGCATCGACAGCCTGGATACGCAGTATTTT
NA	TRBV25-1	TRBJ2-1	NA	CASSGTDVLVSEQFF	TGTGCCAGCAGTGGGACGGACGTATTGGTCTCTGAGCAGTTCTTC
NA	TRBV3-1/TRBV3-2	TRBJ1-1	TRBD1	CASSPDRINTEAFF	TGTGCCAGCAGCCCGGACAGGATAAACACTGAAGCTTTCTTT
NA	TRBV12-3/TRBV12-4	TRBJ2-3	NA	CASTPGADTQYF	TGTGCCAGCACCCCGGGGGCAGATACGCAGTATTTT
NA	TRBV11-3	TRBJ2-3	TRBD2	CASSDLKRGGIDTQYF	TGTGCCAGCAGCGACCTCAAGCGGGGGGGAATAGATACGCAGTATTTT
once	TRBV2	TRBJ1-2	NA	CASSDGVGGNYGYTF	TGTGCCAGCAGTGATGGTGTAGGGGGTAACTATGGCTACACCTTC
NA	TRBV25-1	TRBJ2-3	NA	CASSEPLGTSDTQYF	TGTGCCAGCAGTGAGCCCCTAGGGACCTCAGATACGCAGTATTTT
NA	TRBV2	TRBJ1-1	NA	CASRVDGNTEAFF	TGTGCCAGCAGGGTGGACGGGAACACTGAAGCTTTCTTT
NA	TRBV21-1	TRBJ2-7	NA	CASSRGPKKYEQYF	TGTGCCAGCAGCAGAGGGCCGAAGAAGTACGAGCAGTACTTC
NA	TRBV30	TRBJ1-2	NA	CAWNGDSNYGYTF	TGTGCCTGGAATGGAGACAGTAACTATGGCTACACCTTC
NA	TRBV11-2	TRBJ2-2	TRBD2	CASSRRAGGQSGELFF	TGTGCCAGCAGCAGAAGGGCGGGGGGCCAGTCCGGGGAGCTGTTTTTT
NA	TRBV7-6	TRBJ2-1	TRBD1	CASSLGTGGHSYNEQFF	TGTGCCAGCAGCTTAGGTACAGGGGGCCACTCCTACAATGAGCAGTTCTTC
NA	TRBV18	TRBJ1-1	NA	CASSSQADTEAFF	TGTGCCAGCTCCTCCCAGGCAGACACTGAAGCTTTCTTT
NA	TRBV5-1	TRBJ2-1	TRBD1	CASSLGQGYEQFF	TGCGCCAGCAGCCTGGGACAGGGCTATGAGCAGTTCTTC
NA	TRBV11-3	TRBJ2-1	NA	CASSLAGGLGNEQFF	TGTGCCAGCAGCTTAGCCGGGGGCCTCGGAAATGAGCAGTTCTTC